Below, 19 T cell receptor beta chains from the same sample are listed, as sequenced in a study of beta chain features in type 1 diabetes. Every bit of the isolated RNA underwent reverse transcription, so sequencing read expressed TCRB transcripts. TCRdb's table, derived via immunoSEQ multiplex PCR, lists solely in-frame clones and lacks some. The sample gives fewer than 200,000 clones, roughly an eighth of which show up once; about 0.59% is in the top ten. The sequenced sample was central memory CD4+ T cells from blood. The receptors derive from a woman aged 18-30 years in good health.

This clone was seen a handful of times. This chain joins TRBV18 and TRBJ2-1, with 13 bases fitting TRBD2. Trimming removed 4 bases from V and 8 bases from J; junction bases left unmatched: 8. The CDR3 is 16 residues long. CDR1 is KGHSH, CDR2 LQKENI, per germline. CDR3 protein: CASSLQLAGGKDEQFF. The DNA for the CDR3 is TGTGCCAGCTCACTACAACTAGCGGGAGGGAAGGATGAGCAGTTCTTC.

V usage is TRBV6-4 and J usage is TRBJ1-5, with 9 bases that match TRBD1. J lost 6 bases, V lost 8 bases, and 14 bases had no gene match. Germline CDR1 reads MRHNA; CDR2 reads SNTAGT. This CDR3 has 16 residues. The CDR3 sequence is CASRNRDREFCQPQHF. CDR3 nucleotides: TGTGCCAGCCGAAACCGGGACAGGGAATTCTGTCAGCCCCAGCATTTT.

This clone showed up just a few times. The chain combines TRBV29-1 with TRBJ1-2, with 9 bases fitting TRBD1. The ends lost 6 bases at V and 3 bases at J; junction bases unmatched: 5. This CDR3 comprises 13 residues. Germline lookup yields CDR1 SQVTM and CDR2 ANQGSEA. As DNA, the CDR3 is TGCAGCGTGGGGACAGGGTCGGACTATGGCTACACCTTC. It translates to CSVGTGSDYGYTF. Using reference TRBV29-1 and TRBJ1-2 for the parts outside the CDR3, the full variable domain is SAVISQKPSRDICQRGTSLTIQCQVDSQVTMMFWYRQQPGQSLTLIATANQGSEATYESGFVIDKFPISRPNLTFSTLTVSNMSPEDSSIYLCSVGTGSDYGYTFGSGTRLTVV.

The rearrangement uses TRBV6-5 and TRBJ2-3; D possibly corresponds to TRBD2 (6 bases). Germline-derived CDR1 and CDR2 are MNHEY and SVGAGI. The CDR3 has 12 residues. V was shortened by 10 bases and J by 2 bases, with 10 bases between the two germline ends. Here the CDR3 reads CATSGDTDTQYF. The DNA for the CDR3 is TGTGCCACCTCGGGGGACACAGATACGCAGTATTTT.

The V gene is TRBV28, the J gene TRBJ2-7; D call uncertain. V was clipped by 6 bases and J by 9 bases, with 18 bases between them. The germline V gene encodes CDR1 MDHEN and CDR2 SYDVKM. This CDR3 comprises 13 residues. The CDR3 DNA sequence: TGTGCCAGCAGACCTGTTGCGACAACCGGGCAGTACTTC. It is translated as CASRPVATTGQYF. Complete variable domain (other parts from reference TRBV28 and TRBJ2-7): DVKVTQSSRYLVKRTGEKVFLECVQDMDHENMFWYRQDPGLGLRLIYFSYDVKMKEKGDIPEGYSVSREKKERFSLILESASTNQTSMYLCASRPVATTGQYFGPGTRLTVT.

The chain combines TRBV27 with TRBJ2-3; TRBD1 matches 7 bases. This CDR3 is 17 amino acids long. Germline loops: CDR1 MNHEY, CDR2 SMNVEV (reference sequence). V shed 5 bases, J shed 0 bases, and the junction held 11 bases outside the gene matches. This chain's CDR3 is CASSRPRQGNSTDTQYF. In nucleotides, the CDR3 is TGTGCCAGCAGTCGCCCCCGACAGGGCAATAGCACAGATACGCAGTATTTT.

This clone was seen a handful of times. This chain uses TRBV6-1 with TRBJ2-2, with a weak D call TRBD2 (6 bases). V was trimmed by 7 bases and J by 1 base, leaving 7 bases between them. Germline lookup yields CDR1 MNHNS and CDR2 SASEGT. This CDR3 is 13 amino acids long. For the CDR3, the DNA is TGTGCCAGCACGGGGGAGAACACCGGGGAGCTGTTTTTT. The encoded protein is CASTGENTGELFF.

The gene calls are TRBV5-1 and TRBJ2-3, with 11 positions matching TRBD2. There are 16 residues in the CDR3. J gave up 6 bases and V 3 bases, and 9 bases lay outside the gene matches. Germline CDR1 SGHRS, CDR2 YFSETQ. The CDR3 DNA follows: TGCGCCAGCAGCTGGACTAGCGGGTCCCCGGGGGATACGCAGTATTTT. It yields the protein CASSWTSGSPGDTQYF. Full variable domain (outside the CDR3, taken from reference TRBV5-1 and TRBJ2-3): KAGVTQTPRYLIKTRGQQVTLSCSPISGHRSVSWYQQTPGQGLQFLFEYFSETQRNKGNFPGRFSGRQFSNSRSEMNVSTLELGDSALYLCASSWTSGSPGDTQYFGPGTRLTVL.

This clone showed up just a few times. The V and J genes are TRBV19 and TRBJ1-1, with 7 bases aligning to TRBD1. This CDR3 is built from 15 residues. From germline, CDR1 is LNHDA and CDR2 SQIVND (reference sequence). V lost 5 bases, J lost 3 bases, and 9 bases stayed unmatched. This CDR3 reads CASSPGTAQHTEAFF. CDR3 DNA sequence: TGTGCCAGTAGTCCCGGGACAGCTCAACACACTGAAGCTTTCTTT.

The J gene is TRBJ1-4, the V gene TRBV6-6; maybe TRBD1 (5 bases). The CDR3 runs to 14 residues. V dropped 5 bases and J dropped 8 bases, with 15 bases sitting between them. The germline V gene encodes CDR1 MNHNY and CDR2 SVGAGI (reference sequence). The CDR3 DNA sequence: TGTGCCAGCAGTGTGCAGGGAGGCTGGGAAAAACTGTTTTTT. Its translation is CASSVQGGWEKLFF.

The gene calls are TRBV13 and TRBJ1-1; TRBD1 agrees at 7 bases. CDR1 and CDR2 (germline): PRHDT, FYEKMQ (reference sequence). There are 13 residues in the CDR3. The J segment lost 0 bases and the V segment lost 6 bases, leaving 1 base of the junction unmatched. In DNA form, the CDR3 reads TGTGCCAGCAGGGGGACAGTGAACACTGAAGCTTTCTTT. Translating gives CASRGTVNTEAFF.

This clone turned up a few times. The chain links TRBV29-1 to TRBJ1-1; no firm D call. The ends were cut back, 4 bases at V and 3 bases at J, with 12 bases in the middle. In germline, CDR1 is SQVTM, CDR2 ANQGSEA. The CDR3 has 13 amino acids. The CDR3 loop is CSVGAALDTEAFF. As DNA, the CDR3 is TGCAGCGTTGGGGCAGCTTTGGACACTGAAGCTTTCTTT.

This clone was counted between two and nine times. The rearrangement uses TRBV4-1 and TRBJ1-1; possibly TRBD1 for D (5 bases). Germline CDR1 and CDR2: MGHRA and YSYEKL. The CDR3 spans 13 residues. Trimming left V 4 bases short and J 6 bases short, with 12 bases between. The CDR3 DNA sequence: TGCGCCAGCAGCCGACGGAGGGGCTCTGAAGCTTTCTTT. As protein: CASSRRRGSEAFF.

This sequence joins TRBV28 and TRBJ1-5; perhaps TRBD1 as D (5 bases). Germline CDR1 and CDR2: MDHEN and SYDVKM. Deletions cut 7 bases from V and 6 bases from J, with 19 bases between. The CDR3 spans 15 residues. CDR3 in DNA: TGTGCCAGCACGTCGGAGGGGACGGGGACTCAGCCCCAGCATTTT. Translated, it gives CASTSEGTGTQPQHF.

This clone has a handful of counts. The chain has TRBV19 and TRBJ1-3; a possible D gene is TRBD1 (6 bases). Germline CDR1 reads LNHDA; CDR2 reads SQIVND (reference sequence). Trimming pared 10 bases from V and 5 bases from J, leaving 12 bases between. CDR3 size: 12 residues. The DNA for the CDR3 is TGTGCCACCGGGACACCCCGAAACACCATATATTTT. Its protein is CATGTPRNTIYF.

The chain recombines TRBV30 with TRBJ2-2; 9 bases match TRBD2. Germline loops: CDR1 GTSNPN, CDR2 SVGIG (reference sequence). The V gene end was trimmed by 0 bases and the J gene end by 3 bases; junction bases not matched to a gene: 17. The CDR3 loop spans 20 amino acids. The CDR3 region is CAWSVPISLAGTTYTGELFF. The CDR3 DNA reads TGTGCCTGGAGTGTACCGATTTCCCTAGCGGGGACTACTTACACCGGGGAGCTGTTTTTT.

Only a few counts were recorded for this clone. The chain links TRBV5-6 to TRBJ1-5; TRBD1 agrees at 9 bases. The V segment lost 4 bases and the J segment 2 bases; nucleotides outside the gene matches: 1. This CDR3 has 14 residues. CDR1 and CDR2 from the germline V gene are SGHDT and YYEEEE. CDR3 in amino acids: CASSRTGGNQPQHF. The CDR3 region has the DNA TGTGCCAGCAGCCGGACAGGGGGCAATCAGCCCCAGCATTTT.

The CDR3 spells CASSLGLASYNEQFF. The CDR3 DNA reads as TGTGCCAGCAGCTTAGGGCTAGCTTCCTACAATGAGCAGTTCTTC. The chain combines TRBV7-2 with TRBJ2-1, with D possibly matching TRBD2 (5 bases). Trimming shortened V by 1 base and J by 1 base, and 8 bases separated the two germline ends. Germline loops: CDR1 SGHTA, CDR2 FQGNSA. This CDR3 has 15 residues.

The genes are TRBV30 and TRBJ2-7; tentatively, D is TRBD1 (8 bases). CDR3 size: 15 residues. Trimming removed 3 bases at V and 6 bases at J, with 21 bases between. CDR1 GTSNPN and CDR2 SVGIG come from the germline V gene (reference sequence). The CDR3 nucleotides read TGTGCCTGGAGGTGGGCCGACAGGGGAGGGGGCGAGCAGTACTTC. Residues: CAWRWADRGGGEQYF.